Only a few counts were recorded for the clone carrying this T cell receptor beta chain. This specimen comes from a study of cytomegalovirus exposure and HLA in healthy donors. Germline assignment: CDR1 SGHDN and CDR2 FVKESK. The CDR3 covers 14 residues. Trimming left V 2 bases short and J 3 bases short, with 7 bases between. PCR employed 60 Vbeta and 13 Jbeta primers. Profiled with immunoSEQ multiplex PCR; TCRdb holds only in-frame clones, not every one. The sample holds about 130,000 clones, approximately 80% seen once. The clonotype comes from a woman in her forties in good health and CMV-seronegative. V and J are TRBV14 and TRBJ2-2, with a tentative D call TRBD2 (5 bases). Material for sequencing was PBMCs. As DNA, the CDR3 is TGTGCCAGCAGCCAAAATAGCGACACCGGGGAGCTGTTTTTT. It specifies CASSQNSDTGELFF.